This note documents a single T cell receptor (beta chain) sequence. Its specificity is not known. This sample stems from a study of cytomegalovirus exposure and HLA in healthy donors. This CDR3 comprises 14 residues. Germline CDR1 reads MGHDK; CDR2 reads SYGVNS. Whole-study results and caveats: Earlier analysis found most TCR beta V segments productive about 90% or about 30% of the time. By a later analysis, the bulk of CMV-associated TCR beta chains appeared HLA-restricted. Donors belonging to an Asian-associated ancestry cluster reportedly showed fewer N-insertions in productive TCRs than the roughly 670-donor mean, according to what a later analysis found.

A multiplex PCR was run with 60 Vbeta primers and 13 Jbeta primers. Some clones are missing from TCRdb's copy, which holds only in-frame ones; the method was immunoSEQ multiplex PCR. This table has approximately 150,000 clones, around 80% appearing once. The chain has TRBV25-1 and TRBJ2-5; TRBD2 matches at 9 bases. The J call is in doubt because the DNA end fits TRBJ2-7 better. This TCR came from a middle-aged woman in good health and CMV-seronegative. The material sequenced was PBMCs. DNA of the CDR3: TGTGCCAGCATGAGAGCGGGAGGCAGCTACGAGCAGTACTTC. It yields the protein CASMRAGGSYEQYF.